Below, one TCR beta chain is given with its context. Its specificity is unknown. Sequencing used immunoSEQ multiplex PCR; TCRdb keeps in-frame clones, though not all of them. The data contain under 250,000 clones, roughly 85% of them singletons. The sample comes from a study of Ad26.COV2.S vaccination and SARS-CoV-2 variants. General observations from the study: Once vaccination had occurred, spike-specific CD8+ and CD4+ T cell responses reportedly showed substantial breadth.

As for treatment: some 20 received Ad26.COV2.S at low or high dose, single or two shots; five or six received placebo; per-sample allocation not given. Specimens were obtained on day 63 following the first vaccine or placebo injection. An adult donor aged 18-55 years was enrolled in Boston. Germline CDR1 reads SGHRS; CDR2 reads YFSETQ. V trimming: 3 bases; J trimming: 5 bases; junction bases outside the gene matches: 13. The CDR3 extends over 18 amino acids. The rearrangement joins TRBV5-1 to TRBJ2-3; 12 bases are shared with TRBD2. This sequence originates from a person between 18 and 59 years old who received the Ad26.COV2.S COVID-19 vaccine or a placebo. This specimen was peripheral blood, taken in a trial of Ad26.COV2.S vaccine versus placebo. The CDR3 nucleotides are TGCGCCAGCAGCTCCTCTAGCGGGAGGGCCGGAGTGGTAGATACGCAGTATTTT. This codes for CASSSSSGRAGVVDTQYF. Full variable domain (outside the CDR3, taken from reference TRBV5-1 and TRBJ2-3): KAGVTQTPRYLIKTRGQQVTLSCSPISGHRSVSWYQQTPGQGLQFLFEYFSETQRNKGNFPGRFSGRQFSNSRSEMNVSTLELGDSALYLCASSSSSGRAGVVDTQYFGPGTRLTVL.